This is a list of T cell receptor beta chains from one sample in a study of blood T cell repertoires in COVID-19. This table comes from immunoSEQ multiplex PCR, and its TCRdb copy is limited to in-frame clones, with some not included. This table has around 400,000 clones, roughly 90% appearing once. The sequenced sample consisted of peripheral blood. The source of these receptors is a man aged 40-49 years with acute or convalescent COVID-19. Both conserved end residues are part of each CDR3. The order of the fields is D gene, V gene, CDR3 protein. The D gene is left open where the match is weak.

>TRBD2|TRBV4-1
CASSPQTSGRANGELFF
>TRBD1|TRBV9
CASSVVPGQGAAGELFF
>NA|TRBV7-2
CASSLGPGMNTEAFF
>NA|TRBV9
CASSVGQDSNQPQHF
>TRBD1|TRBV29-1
CSTEGGQGSTDTQYF
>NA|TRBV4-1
CASSQGPIPVF
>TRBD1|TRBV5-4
CASNTGGGTTEAFF
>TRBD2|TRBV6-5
CASSLLAGVYYEQYF
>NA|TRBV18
CASSATENQPQHF
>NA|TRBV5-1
CASSLVGGDQPQHF
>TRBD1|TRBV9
CASSVPGTGGNTEAFF
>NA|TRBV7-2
CASSLVVASETQYF
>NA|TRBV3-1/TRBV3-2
CASSLGDRNSPLHF